At least ten counts were recorded for the clone carrying this TCR beta chain. Every TCR cDNA molecule carried a tag that served as a unique molecular identifier. TCRdb independently ran MiXCR on the 5' RACE reads; one entry per CDR3 protein. The repertoire has some 34,000 distinct CDR3 sequences, more than 7% of them found once; the top ten carry 25% to 35%. This sample is drawn from a study of spatial heterogeneity in lung cancer. Time point of the sample: sample taken at primary tumor resection. This CDR3 has 14 residues. Deletions cut 10 bases from V and 5 bases from J, with 17 bases between. Per the germline V gene, CDR1 is MNHNS and CDR2 is SASEGT.

The sample here was PBMCs, taken at surgery. J is TRBJ2-2 and V is TRBV6-1; D not certain. The source is a female donor with early-stage non-small cell lung cancer. CDR3 nucleotides: TGTGCCACGCAGTTGGCGGCCGGAACCGGGGAGCTGTTTTTT. It specifies CATQLAAGTGELFF.